The T cell receptor (beta chain) under discussion was sequenced for a study of shared clonotypes between healthy human individuals. Study-level findings and limits: Larger estimated richness was generally recorded for naive subsets relative to memory subsets.

At the deep level, the assay was run. Repertoires were generated with immunoSEQ multiplex PCR, while TCRdb's copy carries only in-frame clones and drops some. This repertoire shows approximately 2,000,000 clones, less than 95% found once; its top ten account for around 0.38%. Details on this clone: What it binds is not known.

V lost 0 bases to trimming and J lost 7 bases, with 13 bases between them. The CDR3 is 15 residues long. Germline assignment: CDR1 SGHRS and CDR2 YFSETQ. The rearrangement joins TRBV5-1 to TRBJ2-2; D is unresolved. The sequence was obtained from a man younger than 30 in good health. Some clones in this sample may be carry-over from other donors' samples. What was sequenced was naive CD4+ T cells from PBMCs. Subset defined: CD45RA+ positively selected. The DNA for the CDR3 is TGCGCCAGCAGCTTGGGGCAACGGTCAGGCGGGGAGCTGTTTTTT. As protein: CASSLGQRSGGELFF.